The 29 T cell receptor beta chains in this list originate from one sample, sequenced in a study of blood T cells in healthy people across ages. A J-beta primer mix and a sample-barcoded 5' primer were used in a second PCR of about 7 to 12 cycles. MiXCR, applied by TCRdb to the 5' RACE reads, yields one record per CDR3 protein. The table shows some 1.5 million distinct CDR3 sequences, with under 55% occurring only once. Sequencing used blood. These receptors were collected from a woman aged 18-29 years in good health.

The chain links TRBV3-1 to TRBJ2-7; 9 positions match TRBD2. The germline gives CDR1 LGHDT, CDR2 YNNKEL (reference sequence). This CDR3 is built from 14 residues. J gave up 5 bases and V 4 bases, and 6 bases lay outside the gene matches. The CDR3 coding sequence is TGTGCCAGCAGCCCCGGGACTAGCCAGGACGAGCAGTACTTC. Translation: CASSPGTSQDEQYF.

This clonotype was seen a handful of times. The chain combines TRBV29-1 with TRBJ2-7, with 10 bases fitting TRBD2. This CDR3 is built from 14 residues. The V gene's germline CDR1 is SQVTM and CDR2 ANQGSEA. Trimming cost V 6 bases and J 3 bases; bases outside gene matches: 8. The CDR3 protein is CSVVLAGEDYEQYF. Written as DNA, the CDR3 is TGCAGCGTGGTTCTAGCGGGGGAGGACTACGAGCAGTACTTC.

This clonotype turned up a few times. Written as DNA, the CDR3 is TGCGCCAGCAGTGAGTTCTCCGGGACAGGGAATCGCCGAGAGCAGTTCTTC. Residues: CASSEFSGTGNRREQFF. V and J are TRBV10-1 and TRBJ2-1; 9 bases map to TRBD1. Trimming took 1 base from V and 10 from J; bases not matched to a gene: 14. Germline V gene sequence: CDR1 WNHNN, CDR2 SYGVQD (reference sequence). The CDR3 is 17 residues long.

Concerning this clonotype: A read error may produce the germline difference seen at one junction end. This chain connects TRBV6-5 to TRBJ1-2; TRBD1 might be the D (5 bases). This CDR3 spans 11 amino acids. Germline-derived CDR1 and CDR2 are MNHEY and SVGAGI. CDR3 DNA sequence: TGTGCCAGCAACGGGGACTATGGCTGCACCTTC. It is translated as CASNGDYGCTF.

The chain combines TRBV4-1 with TRBJ1-5, with D possibly being TRBD1 (5 bases). Germline V CDR1 and CDR2: MGHRA, YSYEKL. V lost 3 bases to trimming and J lost 2 bases, with 17 bases between them. This CDR3 has 17 residues. The CDR3 DNA reads as TGCGCCAGCAGCCAGCCGGGACGTGGGACCGGCAATCAGCCCCAGCATTTT. Translating it yields CASSQPGRGTGNQPQHF.

The rearrangement joins TRBV5-1 to TRBJ2-7; no clear D. V was pared by 3 bases and J by 5 bases, with 15 bases between. CDR1 is SGHRS, CDR2 YFSETQ, per germline. There are 14 residues in the CDR3. CDR3 residues: CASSYATPWDEQYF. As DNA, the CDR3 is TGCGCCAGCAGCTACGCCACCCCGTGGGACGAGCAGTACTTC. The complete variable domain, with remaining parts taken from reference TRBV5-1 and TRBJ2-7, reads KAGVTQTPRYLIKTRGQQVTLSCSPISGHRSVSWYQQTPGQGLQFLFEYFSETQRNKGNFPGRFSGRQFSNSRSEMNVSTLELGDSALYLCASSYATPWDEQYFGPGTRLTVT.

The V gene is TRBV4-1, the J gene TRBJ1-1; TRBD1 matches at 7 bases. The germline V gene encodes CDR1 MGHRA and CDR2 YSYEKL. The J segment lost 4 bases and the V segment lost 7 bases, leaving 9 bases of the junction unmatched. This CDR3 has 14 amino acids. This CDR3 is CASTATGRFTEAFF. CDR3 DNA sequence: TGCGCCAGCACGGCGACAGGGCGATTCACTGAAGCTTTCTTT.

This rearrangement joins TRBV3-1 to TRBJ2-1; 10 bases fit TRBD2. V shed 2 bases and J 1 base; nucleotides not matched to a gene: 5. Germline CDR1 is LGHDT and CDR2 is YNNKEL (reference sequence). The CDR3 contains 17 residues. CDR3 nucleotides: TGTGCCAGCAGCCAACCCCTAGCGGGAGTTTCCTACAATGAGCAGTTCTTC. As protein: CASSQPLAGVSYNEQFF.

Only one count was recorded for this clonotype. This sequence joins TRBV5-1 and TRBJ2-7, with D unresolved. CDR3 length: 16 amino acids. V was cut by 2 bases and J by 2 bases, with 17 bases left in between. The germline V gene has CDR1 SGHRS and CDR2 YFSETQ. The CDR3 protein is CASSLKVGSETYEQYF. In DNA form, the CDR3 reads TGCGCCAGCAGCTTAAAGGTCGGGTCAGAGACCTACGAGCAGTACTTC.

V gene TRBV27 combines with J gene TRBJ1-1, with D maybe TRBD1 (6 bases). Germline V gene data show CDR1 as MNHEY and CDR2 as SMNVEV (reference sequence). The CDR3 extends over 15 amino acids. V shed 5 bases and J shed 3 bases, with 16 bases lying between them. CDR3 sequence: CASSGRQARDTEAFF. The CDR3 coding sequence is TGTGCCAGCAGTGGTCGACAGGCTAGGGACACTGAAGCTTTCTTT.

This clonotype was recorded a few times. The chain carries TRBV27 and TRBJ2-7, with D possibly being TRBD1 (6 bases). V was shortened by 1 base and J by 7 bases, with 8 bases between the two germline ends. Germline lookup yields CDR1 MNHEY and CDR2 SMNVEV (reference sequence). CDR3 length: 12 amino acids. CDR3 loop: CASSLWGREQYF. The CDR3 DNA reads TGTGCCAGCAGTTTATGGGGGCGTGAGCAGTACTTC.

The rearrangement uses TRBV6-2 or TRBV6-3 and TRBJ2-1, with 7 bases that match TRBD2. V gave up 0 bases and J gave up 3 bases; unmatched junction bases: 5. Looked up from germline, CDR1 is MNHEY and CDR2 is SVGEGT. CDR3 length: 16 residues. Here the CDR3 reads CASSYSGGRLYNEQFF. The CDR3 DNA reads TGTGCCAGCAGTTACTCAGGCGGGAGACTCTACAATGAGCAGTTCTTC.

This clonotype has ten or more counts. One junction end does not reproduce the germline sequence, and a read error may be involved. The chain recombines TRBV4-1 with TRBJ1-1, with TRBD1 as a possible D gene (6 bases). The CDR3 contains 15 residues. Germline assignment: CDR1 MGHRA and CDR2 YSYEKL. The CDR3 coding sequence is TGTGCCAGCAGCCAAGAAGGGGGGATGAACACTGAAGCTTTCTTT. It yields the protein CASSQEGGMNTEAFF.

There are a few counts of this clonotype. The chain combines TRBV20-1 with TRBJ2-1; 8 bases are a match to TRBD2. The CDR3 sequence is 14 residues long. The V and J ends lost 0 bases and 5 bases, in that order; junction bases with no gene match: 3. From germline, CDR1 is DFQATT and CDR2 SNEGSKA (reference sequence). This CDR3 reads CSARDGTSNNEQFF. DNA for the CDR3: TGCAGTGCTAGAGATGGGACTAGTAACAATGAGCAGTTCTTC.

This clonotype was seen once. The rearrangement links TRBV7-2 to TRBJ2-7; weak D call: TRBD2 (6 bases). V was cut by 1 base and J by 7 bases, with 17 bases left in between. The CDR3 sequence is 15 residues long. Germline loops: CDR1 SGHTA, CDR2 FQGNSA. CDR3 protein: CASSLEASSGGEQYF. The CDR3 coding sequence is TGTGCCAGCAGCTTAGAAGCCTCCTCCGGGGGAGAGCAGTACTTC.

The rearrangement joins TRBV24-1 to TRBJ2-4; maybe TRBD1 (6 bases). There are 15 residues in the CDR3. Germline CDR1 is KGHDR and CDR2 is SFDVKD. Trimming pared 3 bases from V and 2 bases from J, leaving 10 bases between. The CDR3 nucleotides are TGTGCCACCAGTGATGTAAGGGACACCAAAAACATTCAGTACTTC. It specifies CATSDVRDTKNIQYF.

J is TRBJ2-1 and V is TRBV7-2; 9 bases match TRBD2. Germline lookup yields CDR1 SGHTA and CDR2 FQGNSA. This CDR3 is 15 amino acids long. Trimming removed 5 bases from V and 4 bases from J; junction bases left unmatched: 6. The CDR3 is CASSLSGSKYNEQFF. In DNA, the CDR3 is TGTGCCAGCAGCCTTAGCGGGAGTAAGTACAATGAGCAGTTCTTC.

V gene TRBV29-1 combines with J gene TRBJ2-1, with D perhaps matching TRBD1 (5 bases). Trimming cost V 5 bases and J 13 bases, with 21 bases left between them. Germline V gene lookup returns CDR1 SQVTM and CDR2 ANQGSEA. This CDR3 is 13 amino acids long. In DNA form, the CDR3 reads TGCAGCGTTCGGCAGGGTAACTTGGAGACCCAGTTCTTC. Translated: CSVRQGNLETQFF.

The chain combines TRBV6-5 with TRBJ1-3; D remains ambiguous. The CDR3 extends over 13 amino acids. Germline CDR1 is MNHEY and CDR2 is SVGAGI. V was clipped by 1 base and J by 6 bases, with 7 bases between them. The CDR3 is CASSYFGENTIYF. In DNA, the CDR3 is TGTGCCAGCAGTTACTTCGGGGAAAACACCATATATTTT.

This clonotype was picked up a small number of times. This sequence joins TRBV5-1 and TRBJ1-2; D is possibly TRBD1 (5 bases). The CDR3 has 16 residues. V dropped 0 bases and J dropped 0 bases, with 12 bases sitting between them. The germline V gene has CDR1 SGHRS and CDR2 YFSETQ. The DNA for the CDR3 is TGCGCCAGCAGCTTGGACTCCAGGGTTACTAACTATGGCTACACCTTC. Its protein is CASSLDSRVTNYGYTF.

This clonotype has a single count. This rearrangement joins TRBV19 to TRBJ2-3, with D perhaps TRBD1 (6 bases). Per germline, CDR1 LNHDA and CDR2 SQIVND (reference sequence). This CDR3 comprises 13 residues. The V end was cut by 5 bases, the J end by 4 bases, with 10 bases between. The CDR3 loop reads CASSSGQPDTQYF. The CDR3 DNA reads TGTGCCAGTAGTTCCGGACAGCCAGATACGCAGTATTTT.

The J gene is TRBJ1-1, the V gene TRBV29-1, with D tentatively TRBD1 (5 bases). Germline V gene sequence: CDR1 SQVTM, CDR2 ANQGSEA. V was trimmed by 3 bases and J by 6 bases, leaving 20 bases between them. This CDR3 is built from 15 residues. CDR3 in amino acids: CSVDGRALSGAEAFF. The CDR3, as DNA: TGCAGCGTTGATGGCAGGGCCCTGAGTGGGGCTGAAGCTTTCTTT.

The chain joins TRBV12-3 or TRBV12-4 to TRBJ2-7; 10 nucleotides agree with TRBD2. Losses at the gene ends were 10 bases for V and 4 bases for J; bases not matched to a gene: 13. This CDR3 has 15 amino acids. This CDR3 reads CATSPYLAGVYEQYF. Written as DNA, the CDR3 is TGTGCCACCAGCCCCTATCTAGCGGGAGTTTACGAGCAGTACTTC.

This clonotype has only one observation. Germline is not matched at one junction end, which may reflect a read error. V is TRBV4-1 and J is TRBJ2-1, with a tentative D call TRBD1 (6 bases). The CDR3 loop spans 13 amino acids. Germline values: CDR1 MGHRA, CDR2 YSYEKL. DNA of the CDR3: TGCGTCAGCAGCCAAGGGGGTTACAATGAGCAGTTCTTC. As protein: CVSSQGGYNEQFF.

The chain joins TRBV6-2 or TRBV6-3 to TRBJ2-5; 7 positions match TRBD1. The germline CDR1 and CDR2 sequences are MNHEY and SVGEGT. After removal of 6 bases from V and 5 bases from J, the junction contained 9 bases not matched to a gene. This CDR3 is 14 amino acids long. Here the CDR3 reads CASRAAGGSETQYF. CDR3 bases: TGTGCCAGCAGGGCTGCAGGGGGTAGTGAGACCCAGTACTTC.

The chain is built from TRBV3-1 and TRBJ2-5; D may be TRBD2 (6 bases). The ends were cut back, 11 bases at V and 0 bases at J, with 25 bases in the middle. Germline values: CDR1 LGHDT, CDR2 YNNKEL (reference sequence). The CDR3 covers 17 residues. In nucleotides, the CDR3 is TGTGCCGGCACCAAAGATTTAGGACTATGGGACCAAGAGACCCAGTACTTC. Translation gives CAGTKDLGLWDQETQYF.

This clonotype was observed many times. This chain links TRBV6-6 with TRBJ1-1; 12 positions match TRBD1. Germline CDR1 is MNHNY and CDR2 is SVGAGI (reference sequence). V gave up 5 bases and J gave up 5 bases; unmatched junction bases: 9. This CDR3 is built from 16 residues. CDR3 amino acids: CASSTPGQGAGTEAFF. CDR3 nucleotides: TGTGCCAGCAGTACCCCGGGACAGGGGGCAGGAACTGAAGCTTTCTTT.

The J gene is TRBJ1-4, the V gene TRBV7-9, with 8 positions matching TRBD1. The CDR3 is made up of 14 amino acids. Germline V gene sequence: CDR1 SEHNR, CDR2 FQNEAQ (reference sequence). V shed 5 bases and J 7 bases; nucleotides not matched to a gene: 6. The CDR3 sequence: CASSVGQAGEKLFF. CDR3 nucleotides: TGTGCCAGCAGCGTGGGACAGGCGGGTGAAAAACTGTTTTTT.

CDR3 region: CASSYNLQRGDTEAFF. CDR3 nucleotides: TGTGCCAGCAGTTACAACCTCCAAAGGGGGGACACTGAAGCTTTCTTT. This sequence joins TRBV6-2 or TRBV6-3 and TRBJ1-1; tentatively, D is TRBD1 (6 bases). Germline CDR1 MNHEY, CDR2 SVGEGT. CDR3 length: 16 residues. Trimming stripped 2 bases from V and 3 bases from J, with 16 bases between.